This note documents a single T cell receptor beta chain sequence. Its specific antigen is unknown. No much larger clonotype is one base removed from it; base qualities were not supplied. This sample also contains other DNA sequences that code for the same CDR3. This sample is part of a study of cytomegalovirus exposure and HLA in healthy donors (dated by TCRdb to about 2017). The study in broad terms: In an earlier analysis of about 560 of the donors, 250 to 350 Gb of sequence data and just under 120 million unique TCR beta sequences from about 190 million T cells were reported. An early release covering just under 650 HLA-typed donors comprised 300 to 350 gigabases of sequencing data and roughly 86 million unique TCR sequences. Of the roughly 390 genotyped donors, less than 85% were placed in the genetic ancestry cluster associated with self-reported Caucasian donors. HLA typing covered class I and class II loci at four-digit resolution. Four or five DR-DQ haplotypes were handled as single units for association and clustering because linkage in the cohort was strong. Typing coverage varied by locus: roughly 629-630 donors for A, B, C, DRB1 and DQB1; some 520 for DQA1; approximately 610 for DPA1; fewer than 480 for DPB1. The aim of the study was to test whether cataloging public T cell receptors could identify signatures of past pathogen exposure. Along with the approximately 670-subject first cohort, a separate validation cohort of over a hundred different subjects was used. Donor age, sex, ethnicity and CMV serostatus were compiled together with the repertoire data. An earlier analysis of approximately 500 of the donors applied high-throughput TCR beta sequencing to assess whether each TCR beta V gene segment acted as functional or pseudogenic. In a later genetic analysis, genome-wide SNP genotypes for about 55% of the roughly 700 donors were used, and that subset was treated as a discovery cohort. A later analysis re-analyzed previously published TCR beta repertoires from 650 to 800 donors and added high-resolution HLA genotyping to study TCR occurrence patterns. The study combined high-throughput TCR immunosequencing, statistical association of individual TCRs with disease status, and machine learning to predict cytomegalovirus infection status. Every discovery cohort repertoire had been produced on one sequencing platform. The later analysis used no new phenotypic data to find candidate immune exposures, relying instead on TCR beta sequences and their occurrence across donors. The T cell repertoires of some 700 subjects were profiled by immunosequencing and related to cytomegalovirus serostatus. On average, 235,054 unique TCR beta nucleotide sequences were sequenced per donor among more than 350 genotyped donors of the cohort, with roughly 18% of those sequences being non-productive. What the research found in general, with its limitations: Cytomegalovirus status was reported to be diagnosed by the classifier with high specificity and sensitivity in both the original and validation cohorts. The study listed 164 TCR beta chains as associated with cytomegalovirus. In vitro tests confirmed that a few of the cytomegalovirus-associated TCR beta chains recognize cytomegalovirus antigens. This cohort had only TCR beta chains sequenced, and the lack of alpha or paired-chain data limited which features could be detected. An earlier analysis of around 500 of the donors showed that most TCR beta V segments appeared in productive rearrangements either about 87% or about 30% of the time, which broadly matched IMGT annotations. A later genetic analysis reported fewer N-insertions in productive TCRs among donors in an Asian-associated ancestry cluster than the 666-donor mean. The authors suggested that the approach could potentially be generalized to other disease states and immunological phenotypes. Some IMGT-functional V segments, including TRBV6-2 and TRBV6-3, could not be told apart with the 87-base-pair reads, so those segments were excluded. A further reported finding was that TCR beta sequences accurately predicted the HLA-A and HLA-B alleles for most subjects in the first cohort. The earlier analysis of some 560 of the donors excluded approximately 15 rarely observed V segments, including chromosome 9 orphons, because counts were too low. Sequencing depth was assumed to be roughly uniform across donors in the presence/absence analyses, though that assumption may not hold. CMV serostatus was the only immune exposure information available for the cohort. In a later genetic analysis, a missense DCLRE1C variant was associated with V-gene and J-gene trimming of TCR beta chains, and the association was replicated in an independent cohort. In a later analysis, the rate of TCR association differed among HLA loci, with DRB1 alleles having the most associated TCRs and HLA-C alleles having the fewest. Most TCR sequences were observed very rarely across donors, whereas some public TCRs were present in many individuals. At a false discovery rate of 0.05, a later analysis linked approximately 18,000 TCR beta sequences to specific HLA alleles. Linkage disequilibrium might explain the correlated functional status among segregating V segments, but an unknown experimental factor could not be ruled out. A cluster of highly shared sequence variants was judged likely to be a technical artifact of the sequencing pipeline. Because some donors lacked HLA typing at each locus, the association tests relied only on the typed subset. Strong co-occurrence of HLA alleles, especially DR and DQ, made assigning TCR associations to individual alleles difficult. Compared with equally common non-associated chains, HLA-associated TCR beta chains in a later analysis were more clonally expanded and had lower generation probabilities. Several of the top co-occurrence clusters appeared to be linked to parvovirus B19, influenza, CMV and Epstein-Barr virus, according to a later analysis. Most CMV-associated TCR beta chains appeared to be HLA-restricted in a later analysis, and the HLA associations seemed to be driven largely by CMV exposure.

Receptor amplification or capture employed the immunoSEQ multiplex PCR assay. The multiplex PCR relied on a mix of 60 forward primers for TCR Vbeta segments and 13 reverse primers for TCR Jbeta segments. The CDR3 region of rearranged TCR beta genes was amplified from genomic DNA by a multiplex PCR assay. On the Illumina HiSeq System, the amplified TCR beta libraries were sequenced as 87-base-pair reads. In the paper's pipeline: Across the 600 to 700 repertoires, a later analysis counted 60 million to 90 million unique TCR beta chains, roughly 11 million of which were shared by at least two donors. To remove PCR and sequencing errors, raw reads were error-corrected and collapsed into unique sequences using a nearest-neighbor algorithm that merged closely related sequences. To assign V, D and J gene segments, CDR3 sequences were aligned to IMGT reference sequences. For a sequence to be retained, a match of at least six nucleotides to both a V gene segment and a J gene segment was required. Rearrangements were classified as productive when the CDR3 lacked stop codons and remained in frame with V and J, and all other rearrangements were classified as non-productive. CDR3 was defined by IMGT convention, running from the second conserved V-encoded cysteine to the conserved J-encoded phenylalanine. Sequences without an unambiguous match to a single V gene segment were excluded from the earlier analysis of several hundred of the donors. In an earlier analysis of approximately 500 of the donors, a V segment was called functional when productive rearrangements were above 56.7%, and segregating when the standard deviation between donors exceeded 5%. A statistical classification framework was built for diagnosing cytomegalovirus status from the catalog of TCR beta chain sequences. In a later analysis, V and J genes were assigned by comparing TCR nucleotide sequences against IMGT/GENE-DB human TR gene sequences. Using the TCRdist pipeline, a later analysis assigned CDR3 sequences along with most-parsimonious VDJ recombination scenarios. In a later analysis, each TCR beta chain was defined by its CDR3 amino acid sequence together with its V-gene family, and reads lacking a unique V-gene family were excluded. To address suspected cross-contamination and a sequencing artifact, a later analysis removed around 590 highly shared, low-generation-probability nucleotide sequences. For each public chain, a later analysis derived a clonal expansion index from normalized ranks of inferred template counts within each repertoire. In a later analysis, generation probabilities were computed using a VDJ recombination model fitted to out-of-frame rearrangements, and the results were checked against IGoR. In a later analysis, TCR-TCR, TCR-HLA and TCR-CMV co-occurrence was scored with hypergeometric tests, and a repertoire-size bias correction was applied to TCR pairs. To estimate false discovery rates, a later analysis permuted the HLA or CMV assignments 20 times. In a later analysis, co-occurring TCRs were grouped using DBSCAN, and TCRdist sequence similarity was added for clustering within HLA-allele-positive subsets. Co-occurrence clustering excluded repertoires with fewer than 30,000 or more than 120,000 public chains, plus five with anomalous nucleotide sharing. Imported from immuneACCESS, the table was reduced by TCRdb to in-frame sequences with V and J called. These copies leave out some clones; in studies compared against another copy, an unresolved V gene accounts for under half, and the cause of the remainder is not known. V and J calls plus clone size are reproduced from that table; the DNA served to infer D and trimming. The sample data list 170,000 or so clones, and 77% of these were observed just once. About 3.8% of the sample is held by the ten biggest clonotypes.

The germline V gene yields SNHLY for CDR1 and FYNNEI for CDR2. Measured from the cysteine to the phenylalanine, the CDR3 is 13 residues long. Of all the DNA, just the CDR3 is kept, 39 bases in frame from base 1. From V the trimming removes 8 bases and from J it removes 3 bases, while the gene matches leave 6 bases of the junction unaccounted for. The cohort was made up of several hundred healthy bone marrow donors. At the time of sampling, all cohort members were nominally healthy, though unrecorded immune exposures were likely present. The donor tested CMV seropositive, placing the donor among the 250 to 350 seropositive members of the cohort. A peripheral blood sample was provided by each donor, and peripheral blood mononuclear cells were used for TCR beta sequencing. The Qiagen DNeasy Blood Extraction Kit was used to extract genomic DNA from the blood cell samples.

The rearranged segments are TRBV2 and TRBJ2-7, with 8 middle bases fitting TRBD1. The receptor comes from a woman between 55 and 75 years old in good health and CMV-seropositive. Sequenced input: PBMCs. The CDR3 region has the sequence CASARDRGYEQYF. The DNA reads TGTGCCAGCGCGAGAGACAGGGGCTACGAGCAGTACTTC. Reference TRBV2 and TRBJ2-7 genes cover what lies past the CDR3, so the full variable domain is EPEVTQTPSHQVTQMGQEVILRCVPISNHLYFYWYRQILGQKVEFLVSFYNNEISEKSEIFDDQFSVERPDGSNFTLKIRSTKLEDSAMYFCASARDRGYEQYFGPGTRLTVT.